This TCR beta chain was recovered during a study of T cell responses to AZD1222 COVID-19 vaccine. Sequencing was performed with immunoSEQ multiplex PCR; in TCRdb, only in-frame clones are kept and a portion is missing. The sample carries 150,000 to 200,000 clones, over 80% recorded once. Trimming removed 7 bases from V and 0 bases from J, with 12 bases in between. The germline gives CDR1 MNHEY, CDR2 SVGAGI. This CDR3 has 15 amino acids. This chain joins TRBV6-5 and TRBJ2-2, with D possibly being TRBD1 (5 bases). The material sequenced was peripheral blood, taken on day 0 of AZD1222 vaccination. This receptor was obtained from an adult in good health. The CDR3 DNA reads as TGTGCCAGCACCCTGTTGGGGCCGAACACCGGGGAGCTGTTTTTT. As protein: CASTLLGPNTGELFF.